This entry is about one T cell receptor (beta chain). Its antigen specificity is not known. No base quality values were provided; no much bigger clone lies one nucleotide off. Using the deep immunoSEQ assay, TCR CDR3 regions were amplified from genomic DNA by multiplex PCR. Extracted genomic DNA from each cell subset was spread evenly across all wells of several immunoSEQ 96-well plates, with each plate serving as a replicate. For sorted subsets, about 220 ng of genomic DNA, equivalent to tens of thousands of T cell genomes, went into each replicate PCR. Purified libraries were quantified with a Qubit 3.0 fluorometer, sized on a Bioanalyzer 2100, and re-quantified with the KAPA Library Quantification kit. Every immunoSEQ 96-well plate was sequenced on a dedicated single-read 150-cycle Illumina NextSeq 550 flow cell. The study's processing was this. Because only junctional sequences without quality scores were contained in the immunoSEQ output, filtering matching that applied to full-length reads could not be performed. To assign V/J genes and CDR3, sequences were annotated using PyIR, a Python wrapper for IgBLAST v1.9, with IMGT germline references. Reads with weak V/J assignments (E-value above 1e-6), missing CDR3, stop codons, out-of-frame junctions, or ambiguous translated residues were removed. V3J clonotypes were defined as sequences sharing an identical inferred V gene, J gene, and CDR3 amino acid sequence. To compute the percentage overlap between repertoires, the number of shared unique clonotypes was divided by the size of the smaller repertoire. Richness of each repertoire was evaluated using RTK rarefaction, the Chao1 estimator, and Recon v2.1 estimates of unobserved clonotypes. Generation probabilities were computed with OLGA for all TCRbeta clonotypes obtained by the gDNA method from four donors. This is the immuneACCESS table as TCRdb keeps it, with only in-frame sequences that have V and J called. A part of the clones is gone; compared with another copy, unresolved V genes explain less than half, and the rest is unexplained. V, J and clone size derive from that table, while D and trimming were established from the DNA sequence. The sample data list around 240,000 clones, and 50% to 80% of these were observed just once. The top ten hold 8.5% to 14% of the sample.

The data belong to a study of shared clonotypes between healthy human individuals (dated by TCRdb to the early 2020s). A note on the overall study: A couple of women and three men aged 18 to 49 years were included in the cohort. For each donor, three plates each were used for CD4 naive and CD4 memory, two plates were used for CD8 naive, and one plate was used for CD8 memory. To estimate repertoire size and how much clonotype sharing occurs between individuals, the study deeply sequenced the blood TCR repertoires of several healthy adults. To increase sequencing depth and limit assay-specific biases, different laboratories used diverse techniques to prepare libraries and sequence TCR repertoires. Between about 0.85 and 9.5 billion PBMCs per donor were obtained by leukapheresis.

The donors were healthy, HIV-negative adults who had no recently reported acute infections or vaccinations. Every donor was a Caucasian adult living in Nashville, Tennessee, USA. CD4+ T cells were enriched by magnetic negative selection; naive cells were then positively selected on CD45RA, and the negative fraction formed the memory subset. Blood was obtained by leukapheresis, after which PBMCs were separated by Ficoll-Histopaque density gradient centrifugation and cryopreserved in liquid nitrogen vapor phase. Purity and quantity of every magnetically sorted T cell population were checked by analytical flow cytometry. Each sorted fraction had its genomic DNA isolated and then quantified by UV absorbance on a Nanodrop 2000c. V is cut by 4 bases and J by 4 bases, and the space between the germline ends is 10 bases. The CDR3 covers 13 residues, taking in both the cysteine and the phenylalanine. The kept DNA is CDR3 alone, 39 bases in frame from the first base. From the germline V gene, CDR1 is MNHNS and CDR2 is SASEGT.

The research as a whole found: Sampling was limited to blood, and TCR repertoires in tissue likely differ from TCR repertoires in blood. Compared with non-shared clonotypes, the clonotypes found in all four sorted-subset donors had higher generation probabilities. Sharing across a handful of donors was observed for about 5% of naive CD4, under 4% of naive CD8, roughly 2.4% of memory CD4, and about 0.4% of memory CD8 clonotypes. Even with the large sequencing depth, rarefaction of the sorted-subset datasets indicated that sequencing was incomplete. Naive subsets generally had larger estimated clonotype richness than memory subsets did. Based on pairwise subsampling, the degree of clonotype sharing among donors was expected to be affected by sequencing depth. Because the study included a small number of donors, the genetic and exposure-history diversity represented was limited.

Here the chain combines TRBV6-1 and TRBJ1-2, with the D gene not confidently named. Sequenced input: memory CD4+ T cells sorted from blood. In the paper's terms, the cell subset or site label means: CD45RA-negative fraction. This clonotype was sampled from a man aged 25-45 years in good health. The CDR3 is CASSGASLYGYTF. The DNA reads as follows: TGTGCCAGCAGTGGGGCCAGCCTCTATGGCTACACCTTC.